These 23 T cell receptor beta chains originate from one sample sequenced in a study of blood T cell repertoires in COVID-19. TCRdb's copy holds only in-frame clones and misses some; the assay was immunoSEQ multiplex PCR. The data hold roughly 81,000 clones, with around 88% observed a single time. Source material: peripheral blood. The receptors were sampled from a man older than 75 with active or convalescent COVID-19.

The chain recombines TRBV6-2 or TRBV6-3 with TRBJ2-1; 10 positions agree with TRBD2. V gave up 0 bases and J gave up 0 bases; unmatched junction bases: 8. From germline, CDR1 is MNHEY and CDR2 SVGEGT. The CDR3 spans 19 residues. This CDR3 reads CASSYSGWTSGSSYNEQFF. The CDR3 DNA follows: TGTGCCAGCAGTTACTCGGGTTGGACTAGCGGTAGCTCCTACAATGAGCAGTTCTTC.

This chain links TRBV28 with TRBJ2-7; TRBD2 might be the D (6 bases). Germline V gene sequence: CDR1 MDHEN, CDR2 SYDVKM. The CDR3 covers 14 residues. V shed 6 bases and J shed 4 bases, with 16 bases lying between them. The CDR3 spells CASRGRERGYEQYF. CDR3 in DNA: TGTGCCAGCAGAGGCAGGGAACGGGGGTACGAGCAGTACTTC.

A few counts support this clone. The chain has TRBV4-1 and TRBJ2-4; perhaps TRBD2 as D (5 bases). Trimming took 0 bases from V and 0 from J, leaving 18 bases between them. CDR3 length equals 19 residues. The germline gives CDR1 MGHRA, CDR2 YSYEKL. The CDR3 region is CASSQDLGALAVAKNIQYF. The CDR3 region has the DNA TGCGCCAGCAGCCAAGATCTGGGCGCCCTAGCAGTAGCCAAAAACATTCAGTACTTC.

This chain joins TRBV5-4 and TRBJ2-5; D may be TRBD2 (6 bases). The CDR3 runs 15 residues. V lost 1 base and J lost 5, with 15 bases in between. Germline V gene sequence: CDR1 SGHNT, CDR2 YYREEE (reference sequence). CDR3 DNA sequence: TGTGCCAGCAGCTTGAGGAGGGAACTCGGGGAGACCCAGTACTTC. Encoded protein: CASSLRRELGETQYF.

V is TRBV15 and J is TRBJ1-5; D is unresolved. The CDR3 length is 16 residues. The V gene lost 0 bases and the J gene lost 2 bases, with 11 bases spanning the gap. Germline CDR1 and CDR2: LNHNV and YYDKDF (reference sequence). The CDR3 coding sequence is TGTGCCACCAGCAGAGATAGAAGAGGTGGCAATCAGCCCCAGCATTTT. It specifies CATSRDRRGGNQPQHF.

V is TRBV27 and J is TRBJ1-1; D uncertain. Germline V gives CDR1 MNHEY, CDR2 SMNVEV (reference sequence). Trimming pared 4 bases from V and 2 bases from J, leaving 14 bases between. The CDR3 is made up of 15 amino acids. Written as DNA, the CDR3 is TGTGCCAGCAGTTCGGGCGCGGGAAAAAACACTGAAGCTTTCTTT. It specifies CASSSGAGKNTEAFF.

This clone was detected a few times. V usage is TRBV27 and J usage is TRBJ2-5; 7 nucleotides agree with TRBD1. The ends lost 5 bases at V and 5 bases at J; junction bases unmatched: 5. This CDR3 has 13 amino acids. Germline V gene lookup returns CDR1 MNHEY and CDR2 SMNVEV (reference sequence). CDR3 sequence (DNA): TGTGCCAGCAGTCCAGGGACAGCCGAGACCCAGTACTTC. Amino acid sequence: CASSPGTAETQYF.

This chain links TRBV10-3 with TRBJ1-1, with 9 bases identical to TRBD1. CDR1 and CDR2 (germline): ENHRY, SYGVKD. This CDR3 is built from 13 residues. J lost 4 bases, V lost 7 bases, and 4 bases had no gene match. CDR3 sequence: CAIMGTGSTEAFF. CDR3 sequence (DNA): TGTGCCATCATGGGGACAGGGAGCACTGAAGCTTTCTTT.

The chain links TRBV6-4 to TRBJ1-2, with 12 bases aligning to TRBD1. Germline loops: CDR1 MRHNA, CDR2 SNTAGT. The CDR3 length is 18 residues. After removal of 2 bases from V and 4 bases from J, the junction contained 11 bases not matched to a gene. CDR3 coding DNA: TGTGCCAGCAGTGACACGAGGGCAGGGACAGGGGGCGTCTATGGCTACACCTTC. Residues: CASSDTRAGTGGVYGYTF.

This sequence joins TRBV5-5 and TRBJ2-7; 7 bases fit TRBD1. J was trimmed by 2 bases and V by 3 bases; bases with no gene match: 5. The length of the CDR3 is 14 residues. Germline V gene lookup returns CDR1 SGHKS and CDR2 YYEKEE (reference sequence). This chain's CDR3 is CASSYDRAAYEQYF. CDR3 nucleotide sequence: TGTGCCAGCAGCTACGACAGGGCGGCCTACGAGCAGTACTTC.

The CDR3: CASSYRSGGASLYEQYF. The DNA of the CDR3 is TGCGCCAGCAGTTACCGTTCAGGGGGCGCGAGCTTATACGAGCAGTACTTC. The chain joins TRBV23-1 to TRBJ2-7; TRBD1 aligns across 8 bases. TRBV23-1 qualifies as an ORF whose function is uncertain. J lost 4 bases, V lost 5 bases, and 16 bases had no gene match. CDR3 length: 17 amino acids.

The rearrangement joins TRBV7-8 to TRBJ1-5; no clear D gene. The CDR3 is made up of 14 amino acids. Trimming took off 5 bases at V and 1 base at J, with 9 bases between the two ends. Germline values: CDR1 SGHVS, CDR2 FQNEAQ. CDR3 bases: TGTGCCAGCAGCCCTCGGTGGAGCAATCAGCCCCAGCATTTT. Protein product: CASSPRWSNQPQHF.

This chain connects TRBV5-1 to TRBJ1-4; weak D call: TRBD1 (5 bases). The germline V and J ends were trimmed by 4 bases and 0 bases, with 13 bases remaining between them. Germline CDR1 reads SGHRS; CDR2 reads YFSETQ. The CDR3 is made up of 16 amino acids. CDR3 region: CASSTTGIATNEKLFF. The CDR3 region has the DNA TGCGCCAGCAGCACTACAGGAATCGCAACTAATGAAAAACTGTTTTTT.

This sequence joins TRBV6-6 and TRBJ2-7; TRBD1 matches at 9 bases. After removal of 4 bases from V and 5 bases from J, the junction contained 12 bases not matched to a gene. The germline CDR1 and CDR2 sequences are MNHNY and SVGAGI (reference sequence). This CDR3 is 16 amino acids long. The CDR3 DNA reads TGTGCCAGCAGTTCCTCCGGGACAGGGTTCATCGACGAGCAGTACTTC. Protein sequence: CASSSSGTGFIDEQYF.

CDR3 residues: CASSPGQEGRETQYF. The CDR3 region has the DNA TGTGCCAGCAGCCCCGGACAGGAAGGGAGGGAGACCCAGTACTTC. The chain carries TRBV6-5 and TRBJ2-5; maybe TRBD1 (7 bases). Germline V CDR1 and CDR2: MNHEY, SVGAGI. The CDR3 runs to 15 residues. Trimming took off 6 bases at V and 5 bases at J, with 19 bases between the two ends.

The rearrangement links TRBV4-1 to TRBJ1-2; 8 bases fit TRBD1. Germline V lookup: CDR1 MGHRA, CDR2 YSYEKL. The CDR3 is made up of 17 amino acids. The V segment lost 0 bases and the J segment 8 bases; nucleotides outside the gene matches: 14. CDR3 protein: CASSQDFSGTGSGGYTF. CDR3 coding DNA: TGCGCCAGCAGCCAAGATTTTTCGGGGACAGGCAGCGGGGGCTACACCTTC.

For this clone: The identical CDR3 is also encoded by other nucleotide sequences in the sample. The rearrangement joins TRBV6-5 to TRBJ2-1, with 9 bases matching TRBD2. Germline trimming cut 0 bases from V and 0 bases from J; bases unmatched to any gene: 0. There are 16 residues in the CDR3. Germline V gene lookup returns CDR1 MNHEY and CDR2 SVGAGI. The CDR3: CASSYSTSGSYNEQFF. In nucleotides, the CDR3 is TGTGCCAGCAGTTACTCGACTAGCGGCTCCTACAATGAGCAGTTCTTC.

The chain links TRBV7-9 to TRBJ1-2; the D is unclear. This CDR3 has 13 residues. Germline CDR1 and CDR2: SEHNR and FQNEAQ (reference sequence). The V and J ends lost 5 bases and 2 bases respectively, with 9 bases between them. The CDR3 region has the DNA TGTGCCAGCAGCCCCTTAGCCAACTATGGCTACACCTTC. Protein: CASSPLANYGYTF. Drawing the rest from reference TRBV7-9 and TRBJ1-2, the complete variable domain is DTGVSQNPRHKITKRGQNVTFRCDPISEHNRLYWYRQTLGQGPEFLTYFQNEAQLEKSRLLSDRFSAERPKGSFSTLEIQRTEQGDSAMYLCASSPLANYGYTFGSGTRLTVV.

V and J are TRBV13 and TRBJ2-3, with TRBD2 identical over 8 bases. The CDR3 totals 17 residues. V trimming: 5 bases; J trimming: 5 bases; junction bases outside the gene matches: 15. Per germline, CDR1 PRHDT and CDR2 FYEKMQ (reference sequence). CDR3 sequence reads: CASSPSRVAGIVDTQYF. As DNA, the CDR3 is TGTGCCAGCAGCCCATCCCGTGTAGCGGGGATTGTAGATACGCAGTATTTT.

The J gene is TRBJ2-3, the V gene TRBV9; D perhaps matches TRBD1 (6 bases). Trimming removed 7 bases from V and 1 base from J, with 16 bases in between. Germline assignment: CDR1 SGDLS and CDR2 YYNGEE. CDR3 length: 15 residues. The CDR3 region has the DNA TGTGCCAGCGGGGGCGGCCGAGAGGGCACAGATACGCAGTATTTT. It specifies CASGGGREGTDTQYF.

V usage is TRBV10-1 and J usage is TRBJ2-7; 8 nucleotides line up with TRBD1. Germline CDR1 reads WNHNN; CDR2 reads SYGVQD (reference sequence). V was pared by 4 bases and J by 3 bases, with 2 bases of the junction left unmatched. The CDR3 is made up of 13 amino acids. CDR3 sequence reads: CASSAGTGYEQYF. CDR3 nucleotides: TGCGCCAGCAGTGCAGGGACAGGCTACGAGCAGTACTTC.

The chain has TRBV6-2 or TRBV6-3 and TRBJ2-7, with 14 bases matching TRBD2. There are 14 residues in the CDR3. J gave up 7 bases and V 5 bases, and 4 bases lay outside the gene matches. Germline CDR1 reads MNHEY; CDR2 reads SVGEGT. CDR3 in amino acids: CASSPGLAGGEQYF. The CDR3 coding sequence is TGTGCCAGCAGTCCCGGACTAGCGGGGGGAGAGCAGTACTTC.

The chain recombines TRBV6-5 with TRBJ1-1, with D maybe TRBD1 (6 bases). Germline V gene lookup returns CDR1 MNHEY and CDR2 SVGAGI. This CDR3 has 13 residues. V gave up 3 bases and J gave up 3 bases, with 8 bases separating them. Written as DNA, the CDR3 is TGTGCCAGCAGTTATGAGGGGGACACTGAAGCTTTCTTT. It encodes CASSYEGDTEAFF.